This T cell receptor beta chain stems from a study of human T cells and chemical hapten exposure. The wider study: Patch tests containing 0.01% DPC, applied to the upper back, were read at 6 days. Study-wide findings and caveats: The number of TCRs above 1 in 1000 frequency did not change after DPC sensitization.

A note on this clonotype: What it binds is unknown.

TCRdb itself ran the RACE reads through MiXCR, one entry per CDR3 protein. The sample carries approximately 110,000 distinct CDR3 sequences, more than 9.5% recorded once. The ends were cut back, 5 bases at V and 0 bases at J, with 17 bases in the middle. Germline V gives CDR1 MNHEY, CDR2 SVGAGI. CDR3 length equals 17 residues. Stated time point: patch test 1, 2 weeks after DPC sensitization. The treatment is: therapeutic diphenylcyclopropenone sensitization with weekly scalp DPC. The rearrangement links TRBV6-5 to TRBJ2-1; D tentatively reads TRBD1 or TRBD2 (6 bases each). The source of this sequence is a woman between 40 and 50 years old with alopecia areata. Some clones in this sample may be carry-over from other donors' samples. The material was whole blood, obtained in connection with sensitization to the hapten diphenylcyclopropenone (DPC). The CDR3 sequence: CASSTRKGGSSYNEQFF. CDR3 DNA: TGTGCCAGCAGTACCCGGAAAGGGGGGAGCTCCTACAATGAGCAGTTCTTC.